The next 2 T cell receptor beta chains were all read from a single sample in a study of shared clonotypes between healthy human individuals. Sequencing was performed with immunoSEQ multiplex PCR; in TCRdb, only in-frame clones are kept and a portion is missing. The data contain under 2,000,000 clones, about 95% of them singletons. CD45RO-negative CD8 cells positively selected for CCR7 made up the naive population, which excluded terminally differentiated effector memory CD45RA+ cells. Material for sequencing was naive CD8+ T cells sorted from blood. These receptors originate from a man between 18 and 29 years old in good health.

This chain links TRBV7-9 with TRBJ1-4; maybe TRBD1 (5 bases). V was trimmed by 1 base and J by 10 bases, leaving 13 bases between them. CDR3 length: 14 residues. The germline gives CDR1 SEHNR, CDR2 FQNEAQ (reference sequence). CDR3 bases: TGTGCCAGCAGCTTAGATAGCGCGGGGGTAAAACTGTTTTTT. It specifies CASSLDSAGVKLFF.

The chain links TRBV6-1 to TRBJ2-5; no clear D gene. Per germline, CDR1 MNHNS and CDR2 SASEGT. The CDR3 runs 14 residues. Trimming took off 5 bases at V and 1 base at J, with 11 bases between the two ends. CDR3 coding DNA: TGTGCCAGCAGTTCGGACCAGCGCCAAGAGACCCAGTACTTC. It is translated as CASSSDQRQETQYF.